Below, one T cell receptor (beta chain) is given with its context. No antigen is known for it. Base quality data are lacking; no much larger clone is found one base away. The record originates from a study of Ad26.COV2.S vaccination and SARS-CoV-2 variants (dated by TCRdb to about 2021). Background for the entire study: Vaccine-arm donors came from COV1001, a multicentre, randomized, double-blind, placebo-controlled phase I-IIa trial of Ad26.COV2.S in healthy adults. Ad26.COV2.S was given intramuscularly at 5x10^10 or 1x10^11 viral particles, as a single shot or as two shots 56 days apart. TCRbeta repertoire sequencing was used to assess the specificity and breadth of SARS-CoV-2-reactive T cell receptors after Ad26.COV2.S vaccination. The TCR-sequenced set comprised around 30 samples: some 19 Ad26.COV2.S vaccine recipients, 5 placebo recipients and 8 SARS-CoV-2 convalescent individuals. Participants in the trial were split at random into five groups of five each, receiving low-dose or high-dose Ad26.COV2.S once or twice, or else placebo on both occasions. Throughout the experiments and outcome assessment, investigators stayed blinded to trial group allocation. Study-level results and caveats: Spike-specific TCR breadth was higher in Ad26.COV2.S recipients than in placebo recipients (P = 0.0014). After vaccination, substantial breadth of spike-specific CD8+ and CD4+ T cell responses was reported. Comparing responses between vaccine doses or regimens was not something the study was powered to do. The authors noted that total T cell responses may have been underestimated by the TCR breadth and depth analyses. Vaccine and placebo recipients had comparable non-spike TCR breadth, which fits with the vaccine containing only spike.

What this sample's treatment or condition label stands for: some 20 received Ad26.COV2.S at low or high dose, single or two shots; several received placebo; per-sample allocation not given. Repertoires of vaccine and placebo recipients were sequenced from samples collected on day 63 after the first injection. In Cohort 1b, around 25 adults aged 18-55 years were enrolled at a single site in Boston, USA, between 29 July and 7 August 2020. Ad26.COV2.S was a replication-incompetent adenovirus type 26 vector expressing a prefusion-stabilized SARS-CoV-2 spike protein from the original Wuhan strain. The CDR3 has 15 amino acids, counting the end cysteine and phenylalanine. The retained sequence is limited to the CDR3, 45 bases, with the frame set at the first base. V drops 0 bases and J drops 7 bases, leaving 11 bases in between. The germline V gene specifies SGDLS as CDR1 and YYNGEE as CDR2. The immunoSEQ Assay was the method used to sequence TCRbeta CDR3 regions. After extraction, genomic DNA underwent amplification by bias-controlled multiplex PCR, followed by high-throughput sequencing. Under the source paper's analysis protocol: To quantify the absolute abundance of every unique TCRbeta CDR3 region, sequences were collapsed and filtered. T cell fraction was estimated by normalization of TCRbeta template counts to usable DNA, with usable DNA being measured through amplification of reference genes present in all nucleated cells. Repertoire TCRs were annotated as SARS-CoV-2-specific by exact matching of V gene, CDR3 amino acid sequence and J gene to a known reactive TCR set. The reference SARS-CoV-2 TCR set was obtained from MIRA and was filtered for enrichment in COVID-19-positive ImmuneCODE repertoires, whereby public or cross-reactive TCRs were removed. Based on the MIRA antigens, annotated TCRs were further analysed at the level of specific ORF or position within ORF. Breadth was defined as annotated unique rearrangements over total unique productive rearrangements; depth was the summed frequency of those rearrangements. Group comparisons of TCR breadth used two-sided Wilcoxon rank-sum tests. TCRdb holds this immuneACCESS table with in-frame rearrangements only. Some clones are missing; in checked studies, unresolved V genes explain under half, and the rest has no known cause. The V and J calls and the clone size are those of that table, but D and trimming were determined from the DNA. For this sample the table gives about 350,000 clones, of which around 89% were detected only once. Around 6.6% of the sample comes from the top ten.

Sequenced here: peripheral blood, sampled in a trial of Ad26.COV2.S vaccine versus placebo. This sequence was found in a person between 18 and 65 years old who received the Ad26.COV2.S COVID-19 vaccine or a placebo. This receptor chain uses TRBV9 and TRBJ1-6, with a tentative D gene TRBD1 over 6 matching bases. At the DNA level, the sequence is TGTGCCAGCAGCGTAGATCCAGGGGTCAATTCACCCCTCCACTTT. Its protein product is CASSVDPGVNSPLHF.